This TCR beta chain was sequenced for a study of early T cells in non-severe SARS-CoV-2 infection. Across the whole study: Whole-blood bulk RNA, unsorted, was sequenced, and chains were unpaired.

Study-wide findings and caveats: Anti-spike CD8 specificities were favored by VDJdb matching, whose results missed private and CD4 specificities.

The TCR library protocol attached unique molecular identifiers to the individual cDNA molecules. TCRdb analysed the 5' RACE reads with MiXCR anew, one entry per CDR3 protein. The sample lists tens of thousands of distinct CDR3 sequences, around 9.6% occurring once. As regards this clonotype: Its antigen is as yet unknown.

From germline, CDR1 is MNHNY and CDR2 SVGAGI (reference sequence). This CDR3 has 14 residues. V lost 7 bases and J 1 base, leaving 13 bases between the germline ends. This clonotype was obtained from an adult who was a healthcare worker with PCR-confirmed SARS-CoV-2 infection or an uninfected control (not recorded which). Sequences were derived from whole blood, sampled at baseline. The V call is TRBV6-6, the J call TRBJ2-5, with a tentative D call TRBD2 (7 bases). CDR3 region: CASTPRGAQETQYF. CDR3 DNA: TGTGCCAGCACCCCCCGGGGGGCCCAAGAGACCCAGTACTTC.